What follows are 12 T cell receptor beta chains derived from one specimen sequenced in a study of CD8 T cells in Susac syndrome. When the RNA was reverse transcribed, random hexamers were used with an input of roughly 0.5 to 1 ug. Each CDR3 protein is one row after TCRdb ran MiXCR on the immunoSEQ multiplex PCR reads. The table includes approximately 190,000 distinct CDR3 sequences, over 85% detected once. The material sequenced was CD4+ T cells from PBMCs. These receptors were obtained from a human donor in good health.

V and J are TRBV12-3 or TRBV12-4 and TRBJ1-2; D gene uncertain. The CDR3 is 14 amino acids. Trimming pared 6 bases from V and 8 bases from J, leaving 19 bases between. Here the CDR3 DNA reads TGTGCCAGCAGCCCGGGGAACGGCAGACGAGGCTACACCTTC. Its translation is CASSPGNGRRGYTF.

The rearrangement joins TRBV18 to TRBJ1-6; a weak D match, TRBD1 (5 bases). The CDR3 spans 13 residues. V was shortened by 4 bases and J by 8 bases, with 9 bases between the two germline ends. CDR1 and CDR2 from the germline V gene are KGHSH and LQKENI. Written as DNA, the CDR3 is TGTGCCAGCTCACTATTGGGGGATTCACCCCTCCACTTT. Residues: CASSLLGDSPLHF.

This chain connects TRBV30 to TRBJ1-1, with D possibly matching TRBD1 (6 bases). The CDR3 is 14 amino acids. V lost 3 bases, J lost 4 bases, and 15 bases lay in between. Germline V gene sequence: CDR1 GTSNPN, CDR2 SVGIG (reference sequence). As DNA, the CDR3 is TGTGCCTGGAGGAAGACAGGTTCGAGCACTGAAGCTTTCTTT. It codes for CAWRKTGSSTEAFF.

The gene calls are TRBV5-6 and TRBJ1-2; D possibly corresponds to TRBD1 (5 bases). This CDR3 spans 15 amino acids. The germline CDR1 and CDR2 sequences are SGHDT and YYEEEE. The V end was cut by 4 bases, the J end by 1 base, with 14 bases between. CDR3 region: CASSLRDPFNYGYTF. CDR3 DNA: TGTGCCAGCAGCCTCCGGGACCCCTTTAACTATGGCTACACCTTC.

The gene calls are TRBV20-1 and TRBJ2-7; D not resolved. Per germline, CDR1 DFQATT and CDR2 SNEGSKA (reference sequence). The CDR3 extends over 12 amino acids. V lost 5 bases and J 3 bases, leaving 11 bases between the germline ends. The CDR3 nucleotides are TGCAGTGCTGGCGAAGGCGGCTACGAGCAGTACTTC. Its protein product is CSAGEGGYEQYF.

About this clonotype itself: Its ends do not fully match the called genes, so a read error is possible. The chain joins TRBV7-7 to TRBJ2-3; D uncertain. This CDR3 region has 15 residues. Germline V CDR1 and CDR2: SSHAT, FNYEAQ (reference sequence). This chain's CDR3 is CASSLSSGSRDTQYF. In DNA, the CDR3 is TGTGCTAGCAGCTTGTCCAGTGGGTCCCGAGATACGCAGTATTTT.

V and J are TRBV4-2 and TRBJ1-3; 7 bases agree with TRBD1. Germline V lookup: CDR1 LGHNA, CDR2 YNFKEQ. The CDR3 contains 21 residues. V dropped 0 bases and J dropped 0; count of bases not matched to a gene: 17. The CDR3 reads CASSQDGYGQASMNSGNTIYF. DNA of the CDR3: TGTGCCAGCAGCCAAGATGGTTATGGACAGGCGTCCATGAACTCTGGAAACACCATATATTTT.

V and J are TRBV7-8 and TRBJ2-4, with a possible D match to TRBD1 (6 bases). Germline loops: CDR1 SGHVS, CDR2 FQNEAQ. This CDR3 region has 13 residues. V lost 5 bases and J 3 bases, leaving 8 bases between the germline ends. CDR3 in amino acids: CASSRQVKNIQYF. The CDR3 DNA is TGTGCCAGCAGCCGACAGGTCAAAAACATTCAGTACTTC. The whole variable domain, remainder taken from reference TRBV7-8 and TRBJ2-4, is GAGVSQSPRYKVAKRGQDVALRCDPISGHVSLFWYQQALGQGPEFLTYFQNEAQLDKSGLPSDRFFAERPEGSVSTLKIQRTQQEDSAVYLCASSRQVKNIQYFGAGTRLSVL.

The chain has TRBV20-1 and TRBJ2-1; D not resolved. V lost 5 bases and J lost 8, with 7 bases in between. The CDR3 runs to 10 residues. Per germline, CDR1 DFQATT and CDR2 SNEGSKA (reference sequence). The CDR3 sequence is CSAYRDEQFF. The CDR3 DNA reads TGCAGTGCTTACCGCGATGAGCAGTTCTTC.

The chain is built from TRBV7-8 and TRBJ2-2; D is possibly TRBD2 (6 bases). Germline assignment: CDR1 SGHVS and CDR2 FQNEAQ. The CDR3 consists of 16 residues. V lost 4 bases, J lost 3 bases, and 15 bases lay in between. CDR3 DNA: TGTGCCAGCAGCTCTCCTCGCGGGGACTACACCGGGGAGCTGTTTTTT. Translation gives CASSSPRGDYTGELFF.

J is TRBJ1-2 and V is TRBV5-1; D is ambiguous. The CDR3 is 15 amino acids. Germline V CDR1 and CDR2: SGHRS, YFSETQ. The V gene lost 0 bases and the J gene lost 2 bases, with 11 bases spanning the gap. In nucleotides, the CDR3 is TGCGCCAGCAGCTTGGCTGGAGGAGGAAACTATGGCTACACCTTC. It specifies CASSLAGGGNYGYTF.

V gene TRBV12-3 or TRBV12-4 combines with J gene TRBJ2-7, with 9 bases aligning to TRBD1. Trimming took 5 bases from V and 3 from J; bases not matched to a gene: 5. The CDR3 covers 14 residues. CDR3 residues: CASSPGQGNYEQYF. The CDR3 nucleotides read TGTGCCAGCAGTCCGGGACAGGGCAACTACGAGCAGTACTTC.